This is a list of T cell receptor beta chains from one sample in a study of cytomegalovirus exposure and HLA in healthy donors. Data came from immunoSEQ multiplex PCR; TCRdb stores just in-frame clones and leaves some out. The data contain around 160,000 clones, approximately 82% of them singletons. Material for sequencing was PBMCs. The source of these receptors is a male donor in good health and CMV-seronegative. Both conserved end residues are part of each CDR3. Fields, in order: CDR3 DNA, CDR3 protein, V gene, D gene, clone size, J gene. A D gene is named only where the DNA matches it firmly. Clone size is stated in some rows and not others, as once, few, many or a class when expanded.

CDR3 DNA: TGCAGCGTGGTTACAAGACAGACCTACGAGCAGTACTTC
CDR3 protein: CSVVTRQTYEQYF
V gene: TRBV29-1
D gene: NA
clone size: NA
J gene: TRBJ2-7

CDR3 DNA: TGTGCCAGCAGTGAAACAGGGTACTATGGCTACACCTTC
CDR3 protein: CASSETGYYGYTF
V gene: TRBV6-5
D gene: NA
clone size: NA
J gene: TRBJ1-2

CDR3 DNA: TGTGCCAGCAGCCAATGGGCAGTTTATGGCTACACCTTC
CDR3 protein: CASSQWAVYGYTF
V gene: TRBV16
D gene: NA
clone size: NA
J gene: TRBJ1-2

CDR3 DNA: TGTGCCATCAGTGAGGCCCCACGGGATTCCTACGAGCAGTACTTC
CDR3 protein: CAISEAPRDSYEQYF
V gene: TRBV10-3
D gene: NA
clone size: NA
J gene: TRBJ2-7

CDR3 DNA: TGTGCCAGTAGTATCCCCGGTGGGAACACTGAAGCTTTCTTT
CDR3 protein: CASSIPGGNTEAFF
V gene: TRBV19
D gene: NA
clone size: NA
J gene: TRBJ1-1

CDR3 DNA: TGTGCCAGTCCTCTTATGGGGACAGGGGGCTACGAGCAGTACTTC
CDR3 protein: CASPLMGTGGYEQYF
V gene: TRBV27
D gene: TRBD1
clone size: once
J gene: TRBJ2-7

CDR3 DNA: TGCGCCAGCAGCTTGGCTATAAGTAAGAATGAGCAGTTCTTC
CDR3 protein: CASSLAISKNEQFF
V gene: TRBV5-1
D gene: NA
clone size: few
J gene: TRBJ2-1

CDR3 DNA: TGTGCCAGCAGCTTTACTAGCGGGGGACTCAATGAGCAGTTCTTC
CDR3 protein: CASSFTSGGLNEQFF
V gene: TRBV5-4
D gene: TRBD2
clone size: NA
J gene: TRBJ2-1

CDR3 DNA: TGTGCCAGCAGCCCAGGAGGGACGGGAGATACGCAGTATTTT
CDR3 protein: CASSPGGTGDTQYF
V gene: TRBV11-3
D gene: NA
clone size: NA
J gene: TRBJ2-3

CDR3 DNA: TGTGCCAGCAGTTCTGGCGGGGTCCCCTACGAGCAGTACTTC
CDR3 protein: CASSSGGVPYEQYF
V gene: TRBV28
D gene: NA
clone size: NA
J gene: TRBJ2-7

CDR3 DNA: TGTGCCAGCAGCTTACTAGGACTCTACGAGCAGTACTTC
CDR3 protein: CASSLLGLYEQYF
V gene: TRBV7-2
D gene: NA
clone size: NA
J gene: TRBJ2-7

CDR3 DNA: TGTGCCAGCAGCTTCGGGACAGGGTCCTACGAGCAGTACTTC
CDR3 protein: CASSFGTGSYEQYF
V gene: TRBV11-2
D gene: TRBD1
clone size: few
J gene: TRBJ2-7

CDR3 DNA: TGTGCCAGCAGTGTCAGAACGGGGAACACTGAAGCTTTCTTT
CDR3 protein: CASSVRTGNTEAFF
V gene: TRBV2
D gene: NA
clone size: NA
J gene: TRBJ1-1

CDR3 DNA: TGTGCCATCGGGCGGCGGGAGGGGGACGAGCAGTACTTC
CDR3 protein: CAIGRREGDEQYF
V gene: TRBV10-3
D gene: TRBD2
clone size: NA
J gene: TRBJ2-7

CDR3 DNA: TGTGCCAGCAATTTACAGGGGGTTGAAGCTTTCTTT
CDR3 protein: CASNLQGVEAFF
V gene: TRBV28
D gene: TRBD1
clone size: once
J gene: TRBJ1-1

CDR3 DNA: TGTGCCAGCAGCCCACAGGACATGAACACTGAAGCTTTCTTT
CDR3 protein: CASSPQDMNTEAFF
V gene: TRBV7-6
D gene: NA
clone size: NA
J gene: TRBJ1-1

CDR3 DNA: TGTGCCAGCAGCACGGACAGAGTAGCCAAAAACATTCAGTACTTC
CDR3 protein: CASSTDRVAKNIQYF
V gene: TRBV5-6
D gene: NA
clone size: once
J gene: TRBJ2-4

CDR3 DNA: TGTGCCATGGGACAGGGCTACGAGCAGTACTTC
CDR3 protein: CAMGQGYEQYF
V gene: TRBV10-3
D gene: TRBD1
clone size: NA
J gene: TRBJ2-7